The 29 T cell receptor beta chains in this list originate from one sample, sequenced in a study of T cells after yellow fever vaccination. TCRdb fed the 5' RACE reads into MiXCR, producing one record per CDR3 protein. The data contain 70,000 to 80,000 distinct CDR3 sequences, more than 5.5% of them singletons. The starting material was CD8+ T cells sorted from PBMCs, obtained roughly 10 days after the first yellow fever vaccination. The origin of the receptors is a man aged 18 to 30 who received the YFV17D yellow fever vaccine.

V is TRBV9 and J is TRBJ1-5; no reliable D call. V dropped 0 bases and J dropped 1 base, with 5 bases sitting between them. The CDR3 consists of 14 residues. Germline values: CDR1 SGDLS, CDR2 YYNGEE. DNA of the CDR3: TGTGCCAGCAGCGTAGGCGGGAGCAATCAGCCCCAGCATTTT. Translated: CASSVGGSNQPQHF.

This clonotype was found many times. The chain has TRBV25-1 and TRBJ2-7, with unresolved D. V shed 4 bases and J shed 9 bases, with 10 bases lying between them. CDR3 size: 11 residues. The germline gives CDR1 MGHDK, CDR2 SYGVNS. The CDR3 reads CASSVLSRQYF. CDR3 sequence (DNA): TGTGCCAGCAGTGTACTGTCACGGCAGTACTTC.

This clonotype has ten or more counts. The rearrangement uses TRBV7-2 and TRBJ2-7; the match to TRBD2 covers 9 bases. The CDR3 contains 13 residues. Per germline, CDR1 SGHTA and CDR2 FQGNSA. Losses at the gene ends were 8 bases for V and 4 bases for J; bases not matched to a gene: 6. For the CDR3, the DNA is TGTGCCAGCCGTAGCGGGGGTGGATACGAGCAGTACTTC. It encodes CASRSGGGYEQYF.

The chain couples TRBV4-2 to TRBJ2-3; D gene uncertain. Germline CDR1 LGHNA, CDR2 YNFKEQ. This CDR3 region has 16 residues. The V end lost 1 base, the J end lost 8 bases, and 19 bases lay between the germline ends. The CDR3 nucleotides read TGTGCCAGCAGCCAAGGGAGAATGTCAGGATGGGGTACGCAGTATTTT. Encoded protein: CASSQGRMSGWGTQYF.

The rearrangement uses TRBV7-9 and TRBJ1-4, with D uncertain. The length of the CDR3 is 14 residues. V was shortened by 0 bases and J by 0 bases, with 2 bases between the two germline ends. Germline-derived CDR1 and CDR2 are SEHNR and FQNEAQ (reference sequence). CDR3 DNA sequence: TGTGCCAGCAGCTTAGCCGCAACTAATGAAAAACTGTTTTTT. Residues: CASSLAATNEKLFF.

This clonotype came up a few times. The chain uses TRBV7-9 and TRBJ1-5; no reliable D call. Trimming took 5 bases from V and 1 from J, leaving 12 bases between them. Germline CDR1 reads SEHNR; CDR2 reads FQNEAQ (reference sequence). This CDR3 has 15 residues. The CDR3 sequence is CASSPEAGSNQPQHF. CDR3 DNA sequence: TGTGCCAGCAGCCCAGAGGCGGGGAGCAATCAGCCCCAGCATTTT.

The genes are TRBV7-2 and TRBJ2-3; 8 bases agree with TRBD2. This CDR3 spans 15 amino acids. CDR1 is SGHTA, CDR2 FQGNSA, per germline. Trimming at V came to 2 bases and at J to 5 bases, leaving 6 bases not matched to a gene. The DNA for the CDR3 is TGTGCCAGCAGCTTAAGCGGGGGCCGGGGAGATACGCAGTATTTT. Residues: CASSLSGGRGDTQYF. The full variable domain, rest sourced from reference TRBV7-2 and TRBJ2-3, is GAGVSQSPSNKVTEKGKDVELRCDPISGHTALYWYRQSLGQGLEFLIYFQGNSAPDKSGLPSDRFSAERTGGSVSTLTIQRTQQEDSAVYLCASSLSGGRGDTQYFGPGTRLTVL.

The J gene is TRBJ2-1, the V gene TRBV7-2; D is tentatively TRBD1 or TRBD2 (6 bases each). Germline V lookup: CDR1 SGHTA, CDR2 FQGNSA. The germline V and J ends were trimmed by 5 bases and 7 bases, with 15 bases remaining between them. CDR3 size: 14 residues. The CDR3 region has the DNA TGTGCCAGCAGCCTAAGCCCGGGGGCGAATGAGCAGTTCTTC. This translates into CASSLSPGANEQFF.

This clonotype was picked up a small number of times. The chain's CDR3 is CASSLPGQGIANEKLFF. The CDR3, as DNA: TGTGCCAGCAGCTTACCGGGACAGGGGATTGCTAATGAAAAACTGTTTTTT. The V gene is TRBV7-8, the J gene TRBJ1-4; TRBD1 agrees at 10 bases. The length of the CDR3 is 17 residues. Germline lookup yields CDR1 SGHVS and CDR2 FQNEAQ. V was clipped by 2 bases and J by 3 bases; unmatched bases: 6.

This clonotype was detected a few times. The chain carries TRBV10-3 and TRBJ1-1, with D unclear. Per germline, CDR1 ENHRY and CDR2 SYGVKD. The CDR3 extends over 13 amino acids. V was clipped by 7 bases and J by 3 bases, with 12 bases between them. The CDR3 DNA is TGTGCCATCACCTCGACCGAGGACACTGAAGCTTTCTTT. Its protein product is CAITSTEDTEAFF.

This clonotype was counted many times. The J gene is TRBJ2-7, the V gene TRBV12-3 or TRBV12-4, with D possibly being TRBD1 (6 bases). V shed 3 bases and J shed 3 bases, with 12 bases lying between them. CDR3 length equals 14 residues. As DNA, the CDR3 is TGTGCCAGCAGTTTCCGGACAGCAGGCTACGAGCAGTACTTC. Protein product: CASSFRTAGYEQYF.

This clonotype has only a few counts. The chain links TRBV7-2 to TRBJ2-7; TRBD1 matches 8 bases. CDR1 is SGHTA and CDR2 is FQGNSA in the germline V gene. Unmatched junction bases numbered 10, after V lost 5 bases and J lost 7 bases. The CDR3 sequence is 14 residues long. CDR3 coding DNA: TGTGCCAGCAGCCTAGGGACAGGAGGTGGGGAGCAGTACTTC. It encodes CASSLGTGGGEQYF.

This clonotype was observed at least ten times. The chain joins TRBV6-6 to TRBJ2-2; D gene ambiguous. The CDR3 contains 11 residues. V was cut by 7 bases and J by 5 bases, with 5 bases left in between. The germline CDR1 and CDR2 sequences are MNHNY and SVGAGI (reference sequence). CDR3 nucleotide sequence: TGTGCCAGCACCAGAACCGGGGAGCTGTTTTTT. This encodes CASTRTGELFF.

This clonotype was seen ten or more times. CDR3 nucleotides: TGTGCCAGCAGCTTAAGCAGGTGGGGGCGAATGAACACTGAAGCTTTCTTT. Residues: CASSLSRWGRMNTEAFF. The rearrangement links TRBV7-9 to TRBJ1-1; perhaps TRBD1 as D (6 bases). Trimming removed 2 bases from V and 0 bases from J, with 16 bases in between. The CDR3 has 17 amino acids. CDR1 is SEHNR and CDR2 is FQNEAQ in the germline V gene (reference sequence).

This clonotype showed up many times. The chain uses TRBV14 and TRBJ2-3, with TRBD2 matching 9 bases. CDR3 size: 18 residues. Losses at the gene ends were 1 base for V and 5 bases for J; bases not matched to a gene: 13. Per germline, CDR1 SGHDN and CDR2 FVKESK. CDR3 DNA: TGTGCCAGCAGCCAAGTCTTGACTAGCGGTACAACTTTAGATACGCAGTATTTT. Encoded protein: CASSQVLTSGTTLDTQYF.

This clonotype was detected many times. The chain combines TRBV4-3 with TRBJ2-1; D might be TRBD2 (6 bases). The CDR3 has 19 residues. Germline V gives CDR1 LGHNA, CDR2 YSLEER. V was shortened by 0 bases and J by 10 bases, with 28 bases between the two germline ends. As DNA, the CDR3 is TGCGCCAGCAGCCAAGATTGGGGAGGCAGGGCCGGTACCAAGGGCGAGCAGTTCTTC. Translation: CASSQDWGGRAGTKGEQFF.

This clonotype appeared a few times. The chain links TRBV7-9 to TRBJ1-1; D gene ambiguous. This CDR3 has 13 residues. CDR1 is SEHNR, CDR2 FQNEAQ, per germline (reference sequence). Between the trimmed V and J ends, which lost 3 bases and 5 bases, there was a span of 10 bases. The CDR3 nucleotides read TGTGCCAGCAGCTTGGTCGTGGTGACTGAAGCTTTCTTT. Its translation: CASSLVVVTEAFF. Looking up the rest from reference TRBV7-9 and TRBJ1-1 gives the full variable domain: DTGVSQNPRHKITKRGQNVTFRCDPISEHNRLYWYRQTLGQGPEFLTYFQNEAQLEKSRLLSDRFSAERPKGSFSTLEIQRTEQGDSAMYLCASSLVVVTEAFFGQGTRLTVV.

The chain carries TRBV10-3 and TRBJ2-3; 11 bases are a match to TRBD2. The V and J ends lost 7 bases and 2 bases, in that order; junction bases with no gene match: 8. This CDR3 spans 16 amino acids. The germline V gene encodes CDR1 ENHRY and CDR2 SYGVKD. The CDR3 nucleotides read TGTGCCATCACCAATCCTAGCGGGGGGCTCACAGATACGCAGTATTTT. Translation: CAITNPSGGLTDTQYF.

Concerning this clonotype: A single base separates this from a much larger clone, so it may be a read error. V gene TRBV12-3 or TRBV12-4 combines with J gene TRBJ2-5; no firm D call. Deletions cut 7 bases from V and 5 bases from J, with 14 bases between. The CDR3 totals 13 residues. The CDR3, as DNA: TGTGCCAGCACCGCCGAGTACGCCGAGACCCAGTACTTC. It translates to CASTAEYAETQYF.

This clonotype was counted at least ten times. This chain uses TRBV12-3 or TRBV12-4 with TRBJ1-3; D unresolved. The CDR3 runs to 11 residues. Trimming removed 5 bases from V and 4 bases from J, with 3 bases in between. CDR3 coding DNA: TGTGCCAGCAGTCACGGAAACACCATATATTTT. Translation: CASSHGNTIYF.

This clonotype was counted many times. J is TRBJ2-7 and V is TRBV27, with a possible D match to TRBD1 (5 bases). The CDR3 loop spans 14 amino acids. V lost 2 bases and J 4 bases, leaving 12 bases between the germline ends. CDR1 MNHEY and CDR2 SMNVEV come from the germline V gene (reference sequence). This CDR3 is CASSLKGIKYEQYF. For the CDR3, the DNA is TGTGCCAGCAGTTTAAAGGGGATCAAATACGAGCAGTACTTC.

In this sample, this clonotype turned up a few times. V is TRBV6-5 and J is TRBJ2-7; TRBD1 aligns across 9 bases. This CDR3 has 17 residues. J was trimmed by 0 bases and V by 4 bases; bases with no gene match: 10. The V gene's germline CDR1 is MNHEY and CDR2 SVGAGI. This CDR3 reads CASSWDRARQASYEQYF. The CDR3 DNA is TGTGCCAGCAGTTGGGACAGGGCCCGCCAAGCCTCCTACGAGCAGTACTTC.

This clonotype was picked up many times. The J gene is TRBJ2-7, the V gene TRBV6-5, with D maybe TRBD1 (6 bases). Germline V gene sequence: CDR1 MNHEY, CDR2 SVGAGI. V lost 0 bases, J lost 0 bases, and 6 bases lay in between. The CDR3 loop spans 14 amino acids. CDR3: CASSYSGGSYEQYF. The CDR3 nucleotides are TGTGCCAGCAGTTACTCAGGGGGCTCCTACGAGCAGTACTTC.

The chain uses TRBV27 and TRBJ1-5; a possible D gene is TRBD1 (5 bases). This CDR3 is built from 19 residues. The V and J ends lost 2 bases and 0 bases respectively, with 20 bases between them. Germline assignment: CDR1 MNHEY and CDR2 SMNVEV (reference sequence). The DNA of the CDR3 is TGTGCCAGCAGTTTAGGGACTGGGTATGGGCCTATTAGCAATCAGCCCCAGCATTTT. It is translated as CASSLGTGYGPISNQPQHF.

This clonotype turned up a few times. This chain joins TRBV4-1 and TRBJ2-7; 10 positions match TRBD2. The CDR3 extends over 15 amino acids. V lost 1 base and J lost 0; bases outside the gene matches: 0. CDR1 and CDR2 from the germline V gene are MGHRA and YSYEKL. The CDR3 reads CASSQASGGSYEQYF. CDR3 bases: TGCGCCAGCAGCCAAGCTAGCGGGGGCTCCTACGAGCAGTACTTC.

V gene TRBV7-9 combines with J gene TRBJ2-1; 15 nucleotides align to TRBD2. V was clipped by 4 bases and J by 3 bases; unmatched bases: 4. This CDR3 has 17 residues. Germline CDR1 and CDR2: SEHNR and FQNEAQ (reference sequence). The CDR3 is CASSSGLAGGHYNEQFF. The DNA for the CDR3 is TGTGCCAGCAGCTCCGGACTAGCGGGGGGGCACTACAATGAGCAGTTCTTC.

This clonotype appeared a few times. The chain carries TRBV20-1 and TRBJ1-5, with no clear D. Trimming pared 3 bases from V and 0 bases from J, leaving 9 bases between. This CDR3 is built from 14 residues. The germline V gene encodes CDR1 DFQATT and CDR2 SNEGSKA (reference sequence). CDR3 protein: CSASRIYSNQPQHF. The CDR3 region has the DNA TGCAGTGCTAGCCGAATATATAGCAATCAGCCCCAGCATTTT.

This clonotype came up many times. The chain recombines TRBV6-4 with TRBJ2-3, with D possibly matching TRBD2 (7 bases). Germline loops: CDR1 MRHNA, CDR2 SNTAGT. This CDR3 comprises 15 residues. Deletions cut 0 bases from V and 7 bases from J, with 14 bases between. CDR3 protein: CASSDSRGAPNTQYF. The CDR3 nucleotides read TGTGCCAGCAGTGACTCTCGGGGGGCACCTAATACGCAGTATTTT.

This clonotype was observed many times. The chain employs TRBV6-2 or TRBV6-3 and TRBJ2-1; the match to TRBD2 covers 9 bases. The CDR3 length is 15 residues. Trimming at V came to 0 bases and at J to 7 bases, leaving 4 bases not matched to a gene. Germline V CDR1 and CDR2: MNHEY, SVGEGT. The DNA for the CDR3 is TGTGCCAGCAGTTACTCTGGCGGGGGGGCTAATGAGCAGTTCTTC. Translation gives CASSYSGGGANEQFF.